This TCR beta chain was retrieved from a study of Ad26.COV2.S vaccination and SARS-CoV-2 variants. Study details: The study gave Ad26.COV2.S intramuscularly, once or twice 56 days apart. Notes on the study in general: After vaccination, substantial breadth of spike-specific CD8+ and CD4+ responses was reported.

Method: immunoSEQ multiplex PCR; TCRdb's copy keeps in-frame clones and lacks some. The table includes hundreds of thousands of clones, more than 70% detected once. This clone was seen more than once but under ten times. Its specificity is not known. V lost 6 bases and J lost 2, with 13 bases in between. CDR3 size: 14 residues. Germline V lookup: CDR1 SNHLY, CDR2 FYNNEI. The treatment denotes: approximately 18 received Ad26.COV2.S at low or high dose, single or two shots; several received placebo; per-sample allocation not given. Sampling was performed 63 days after the first vaccine or placebo injection. Immunization relied on an Ad26 vector, which expressed Wuhan-strain SARS-CoV-2 spike.

This clonotype was sampled from a person between 18 and 60 years old who received the Ad26.COV2.S COVID-19 vaccine or a placebo. The V gene is TRBV2, the J gene TRBJ1-2, with D uncertain. Sample: peripheral blood, taken in a trial of Ad26.COV2.S vaccine versus placebo. CDR3 DNA: TGTGCCAGCAGGACCCAGGCGGGGAACTATGGCTACACCTTC. Translating gives CASRTQAGNYGYTF. Full variable domain (outside the CDR3, taken from reference TRBV2 and TRBJ1-2): EPEVTQTPSHQVTQMGQEVILRCVPISNHLYFYWYRQILGQKVEFLVSFYNNEISEKSEIFDDQFSVERPDGSNFTLKIRSTKLEDSAMYFCASRTQAGNYGYTFGSGTRLTVV.